The 24 T cell receptor beta chains presented below share a single source sample, sequenced in a study of blood T cell repertoires in COVID-19. The table came from immunoSEQ multiplex PCR; TCRdb's copy has only in-frame clones and leaves some out. The sample lists over 400,000 clones, around nine tenths occurring once. The sample comprised peripheral blood. The receptor set was obtained from a woman between 50 and 59 years old with COVID-19, enrolled during active disease.

The V call is TRBV5-8, the J call TRBJ1-2; 10 bases are a match to TRBD1. CDR3 size: 13 residues. Trimming at V came to 2 bases and at J to 6 bases, leaving 1 base not matched to a gene. Germline V gene data show CDR1 as SGHTS and CDR2 as YDEGEE. The CDR3 reads CASSFGQGDGYTF. DNA for the CDR3: TGTGCCAGCAGCTTTGGACAGGGGGATGGCTACACCTTC.

The chain joins TRBV19 to TRBJ1-5; TRBD1 matches 9 bases. The CDR3 spans 17 residues. Germline CDR1 and CDR2: LNHDA and SQIVND (reference sequence). V lost 5 bases, J lost 2 bases, and 10 bases stayed unmatched. CDR3 in amino acids: CASSFTGGRGGNQPQHF. CDR3 DNA: TGTGCCAGTAGTTTCACAGGGGGCAGAGGGGGCAATCAGCCCCAGCATTTT. Variable domain in full (rest from reference TRBV19 and TRBJ1-5): DGGITQSPKYLFRKEGQNVTLSCEQNLNHDAMYWYRQDPGQGLRLIYYSQIVNDFQKGDIAEGYSVSREKKESFPLTVTSAQKNPTAFYLCASSFTGGRGGNQPQHFGDGTRLSIL.

The chain couples TRBV30 to TRBJ2-7; D gene uncertain. Germline V gene sequence: CDR1 GTSNPN, CDR2 SVGIG (reference sequence). Trimming took 1 base from V and 2 from J, leaving 9 bases between them. The CDR3 runs to 13 residues. The CDR3, as DNA: TGTGCCTGGAGTGCCGCCAGTGCCTACGAGCAGTACTTC. Translated: CAWSAASAYEQYF.

The chain carries TRBV19 and TRBJ2-7, with 7 bases fitting TRBD1. V was pared by 4 bases and J by 5 bases, with 17 bases of the junction left unmatched. The CDR3 contains 17 residues. The germline V gene has CDR1 LNHDA and CDR2 SQIVND (reference sequence). The CDR3 bases are TGTGCCAGTAGTACGGGACAGCACCCGCTAGTGGACGACGAGCAGTACTTC. Encoded protein: CASSTGQHPLVDDEQYF.

The chain carries TRBV19 and TRBJ1-1; TRBD1 is a possible D gene (5 bases). Looked up from germline, CDR1 is LNHDA and CDR2 is SQIVND (reference sequence). Trimming pared 3 bases from V and 5 bases from J, leaving 13 bases between. The CDR3 length is 14 residues. The CDR3 DNA is TGTGCCAGTAGTATGGTCAGGGTGAGGACTGAAGCTTTCTTT. It specifies CASSMVRVRTEAFF.

The V call is TRBV30, the J call TRBJ1-1; 7 bases are shared with TRBD1. After removal of 1 base from V and 4 bases from J, the junction contained 3 bases not matched to a gene. Germline V gene sequence: CDR1 GTSNPN, CDR2 SVGIG (reference sequence). The CDR3 loop spans 13 amino acids. The chain's CDR3 is CAWSEGAGTEAFF. The CDR3 coding sequence is TGTGCCTGGAGTGAGGGGGCAGGCACTGAAGCTTTCTTT.

The chain uses TRBV7-3 and TRBJ2-7; D may be TRBD1 (6 bases). V dropped 0 bases and J dropped 2 bases, with 26 bases sitting between them. CDR1 and CDR2 from the germline V gene are SGHTA and FQGTGA. This CDR3 contains 20 residues. The CDR3 here is CASSLTKGGFGDRPPYEQYF. CDR3 nucleotides: TGTGCCAGCAGCTTAACGAAGGGTGGGTTCGGAGACAGGCCCCCCTACGAGCAGTACTTC. Full variable domain (rest looked up from reference TRBV7-3 and TRBJ2-7): GAGVSQTPSNKVTEKGKYVELRCDPISGHTALYWYRQSLGQGPEFLIYFQGTGAADDSGLPNDRFFAVRPEGSVSTLKIQRTERGDSAVYLCASSLTKGGFGDRPPYEQYFGPGTRLTVT.

To note about this clone: At one end the junction does not follow the germline gene, possibly because of a read error. The chain is built from TRBV10-2 and TRBJ2-7; 7 nucleotides line up with TRBD2. There are 15 residues in the CDR3. Germline V gene sequence: CDR1 WSHSY, CDR2 SAAADI. The CDR3 DNA is TGCGCCAGCAGTGAGAGGCTAGCGGAATTGTACGAACAGTACTTC. This sequence encodes CASSERLAELYEQYF.

The J gene is TRBJ2-7, the V gene TRBV6-5, with a tentative D call TRBD2 (7 bases). The germline CDR1 and CDR2 sequences are MNHEY and SVGAGI. This CDR3 region has 15 residues. Trimming took 5 bases from V and 6 from J, leaving 20 bases between them. As DNA, the CDR3 is TGTGCCAGCAGTCTCCTGGGAGGGGGGTCCGGCGAGCAGTACTTC. Protein: CASSLLGGGSGEQYF.

As for this clone: Other DNA sequences in this sample translate to the same CDR3. The chain uses TRBV9 and TRBJ2-2; 7 bases fit TRBD2. This CDR3 is 16 amino acids long. Germline CDR1 SGDLS, CDR2 YYNGEE. The junction had 9 bases not matched to a gene; V was cut back by 2 bases and J by 5 bases. CDR3 sequence: CASSVPSGGATGELFF. The CDR3 nucleotides read TGTGCCAGCAGCGTTCCTAGCGGAGGGGCAACCGGGGAGCTGTTTTTT. The full variable domain, its missing parts supplied by reference TRBV9 and TRBJ2-2, is DSGVTQTPKHLITATGQRVTLRCSPRSGDLSVYWYQQSLDQGLQFLIQYYNGEERAKGNILERFSAQQFPDLHSELNLSSLELGDSALYFCASSVPSGGATGELFFGEGSRLTVL.

This clone was detected only once. The chain uses TRBV5-5 and TRBJ1-2; 8 bases are shared with TRBD1. This CDR3 spans 14 amino acids. J gave up 4 bases and V 3 bases, and 5 bases lay outside the gene matches. Germline assignment: CDR1 SGHKS and CDR2 YYEKEE (reference sequence). In DNA form, the CDR3 reads TGTGCCAGCAGCTCCCGGGACAGGACCTATGGCTACACCTTC. As protein: CASSSRDRTYGYTF. Full variable domain (missing parts from reference TRBV5-5 and TRBJ1-2): DAGVTQSPTHLIKTRGQQVTLRCSPISGHKSVSWYQQVLGQGPQFIFQYYEKEERGRGNFPDRFSARQFPNYSSELNVNALLLGDSALYLCASSSRDRTYGYTFGSGTRLTVV.

The chain links TRBV18 to TRBJ2-3; maybe TRBD1 (6 bases). This CDR3 has 14 amino acids. V dropped 1 base and J dropped 2 bases, with 7 bases sitting between them. Germline values: CDR1 KGHSH, CDR2 LQKENI. CDR3 DNA: TGTGCCAGCTCACCACGGACAGCCACAGATACGCAGTATTTT. It translates to CASSPRTATDTQYF. Drawing the rest from reference TRBV18 and TRBJ2-3, the complete variable domain is NAGVMQNPRHLVRRRGQEARLRCSPMKGHSHVYWYRQLPEEGLKFMVYLQKENIIDESGMPKERFSAEFPKEGPSILRIQQVVRGDSAAYFCASSPRTATDTQYFGPGTRLTVL.

The chain uses TRBV19 and TRBJ1-1; TRBD1 aligns across 12 bases. The CDR3 extends over 15 amino acids. The junction had 10 bases not matched to a gene; V was cut back by 9 bases and J by 5 bases. Germline V gene data show CDR1 as LNHDA and CDR2 as SQIVND (reference sequence). The CDR3 protein is CASQGLGQGATEAFF. CDR3 coding DNA: TGTGCCAGCCAGGGATTGGGACAGGGGGCTACTGAAGCTTTCTTT.

The gene calls are TRBV4-2 and TRBJ1-5; D may be TRBD1 (5 bases). Trimming removed 0 bases at V and 1 base at J, with 13 bases between. CDR3 size: 17 residues. Germline-derived CDR1 and CDR2 are LGHNA and YNFKEQ. The CDR3 reads CASSQEGREVSNQPQHF. For the CDR3, the DNA is TGTGCCAGCAGCCAAGAGGGGCGGGAAGTGAGCAATCAGCCCCAGCATTTT.

This clone showed up just once. The chain joins TRBV10-2 to TRBJ2-4, with 10 nucleotides matching TRBD1. The V gene's germline CDR1 is WSHSY and CDR2 SAAADI. V gave up 8 bases and J gave up 2 bases; unmatched junction bases: 3. The CDR3 has 14 amino acids. The CDR3 loop reads CASWDRGTKNIQYF. The CDR3 coding sequence is TGCGCCAGCTGGGACAGGGGAACCAAAAACATTCAGTACTTC.

This chain uses TRBV2 with TRBJ2-1; weak D call: TRBD2 (6 bases). The CDR3 covers 14 residues. The germline V gene encodes CDR1 SNHLY and CDR2 FYNNEI. The V end lost 8 bases, the J end lost 2 bases, and 13 bases lay between the germline ends. Here the CDR3 DNA reads TGTGCCAGCTTGCGGGGTCGCACCTACAATGAGCAGTTCTTC. Translating it yields CASLRGRTYNEQFF.

This chain uses TRBV9 with TRBJ2-7; TRBD2 aligns across 7 bases. The length of the CDR3 is 14 residues. With 3 bases clipped from V and 4 bases from J, the junction kept 7 bases outside the gene matches. Germline CDR1 SGDLS, CDR2 YYNGEE. CDR3 sequence reads: CASSGGDSGYEQYF. The DNA of the CDR3 is TGTGCCAGCAGCGGGGGGGATAGCGGGTACGAGCAGTACTTC.

This chain uses TRBV7-9 with TRBJ1-2; tentative D call: TRBD1 (6 bases). The CDR3 totals 15 residues. Germline V gives CDR1 SEHNR, CDR2 FQNEAQ (reference sequence). V was clipped by 5 bases and J by 1 base, with 14 bases between them. DNA for the CDR3: TGTGCCAGCAGCCCGCGGGGGCGGGTTAACTATGGCTACACCTTC. It codes for CASSPRGRVNYGYTF.

In this sample, this clone turned up a few times. The J gene is TRBJ2-7, the V gene TRBV6-4; 12 bases fit TRBD2. V lost 4 bases to trimming and J lost 4 bases; unmatched junction nucleotides: 8. The CDR3 is made up of 16 amino acids. Germline V gene sequence: CDR1 MRHNA, CDR2 SNTAGT. CDR3 loop: CASSASTSGGPYEQYF. The CDR3 region has the DNA TGTGCCAGCAGTGCCTCCACTAGCGGGGGGCCGTACGAGCAGTACTTC.

A remark on this clone: This CDR3 is also generated by other DNA sequences in the sample. This chain links TRBV5-1 with TRBJ2-7, with 8 bases matching TRBD1. The CDR3 loop spans 13 amino acids. CDR1 is SGHRS and CDR2 is YFSETQ in the germline V gene. V was pared by 3 bases and J by 6 bases, with 5 bases of the junction left unmatched. CDR3 sequence: CASSSGQGGEQYF. CDR3 in DNA: TGCGCCAGCAGCTCTGGACAGGGCGGCGAGCAGTACTTC.

The chain couples TRBV5-4 to TRBJ1-2, with 9 nucleotides matching TRBD1. This CDR3 has 18 amino acids. V lost 4 bases to trimming and J lost 2 bases; unmatched junction nucleotides: 15. Germline V lookup: CDR1 SGHNT, CDR2 YYREEE (reference sequence). The CDR3 spells CASSPSLQGASQNYGYTF. In nucleotides, the CDR3 is TGTGCCAGCAGCCCCAGTTTACAGGGGGCGTCTCAGAACTATGGCTACACCTTC. Together with reference TRBV5-4 and TRBJ1-2, the CDR3 gives the full variable domain: ETGVTQSPTHLIKTRGQQVTLRCSSQSGHNTVSWYQQALGQGPQFIFQYYREEENGRGNFPPRFSGLQFPNYSSELNVNALELDDSALYLCASSPSLQGASQNYGYTFGSGTRLTVV.

This clone occurred a few times. The chain has TRBV7-9 and TRBJ2-7; D may be TRBD1 (7 bases). Germline V gives CDR1 SEHNR, CDR2 FQNEAQ (reference sequence). The CDR3 consists of 14 residues. V was trimmed by 5 bases and J by 1 base, leaving 12 bases between them. The CDR3 loop reads CASSQGGPSYEQYF. DNA for the CDR3: TGTGCCAGCAGCCAGGGGGGACCTTCCTACGAGCAGTACTTC.

This clone was recorded once. This chain links TRBV19 with TRBJ1-6; D is undetermined. Germline V CDR1 and CDR2: LNHDA, SQIVND (reference sequence). The CDR3 totals 15 residues. V was shortened by 6 bases and J by 7 bases, with 16 bases between the two germline ends. The CDR3 region has the DNA TGTGCCAGTAGGCGGCGGGAAACACCCAATTCACCCCTCCACTTT. It codes for CASRRRETPNSPLHF. The whole variable domain, filled in from reference TRBV19 and TRBJ1-6, reads DGGITQSPKYLFRKEGQNVTLSCEQNLNHDAMYWYRQDPGQGLRLIYYSQIVNDFQKGDIAEGYSVSREKKESFPLTVTSAQKNPTAFYLCASRRRETPNSPLHFGNGTRLTVT.

The V call is TRBV19, the J call TRBJ1-2; 8 nucleotides match TRBD1. Germline V lookup: CDR1 LNHDA, CDR2 SQIVND (reference sequence). The CDR3 length is 15 residues. V lost 10 bases and J lost 8; bases outside the gene matches: 18. Here the CDR3 DNA reads TGTGCCACCTTCGACAGGGGAGATCCGTTCGGAGGCTACACCTTC. This translates into CATFDRGDPFGGYTF.